Listed here is a single T cell receptor (beta chain). In the PCR, 60 Vbeta and 13 Jbeta primers were used. Assay: immunoSEQ multiplex PCR; the TCRdb copy retains only in-frame clones and omits some. The data show about 110,000 clones, about 70% seen once. These data belong to a study of cytomegalovirus exposure and HLA in healthy donors. Germline V gives CDR1 SGHVS, CDR2 FQNEAQ. Unmatched junction bases numbered 9, after V lost 5 bases and J lost 4 bases. CDR3 length equals 15 residues. This chain links TRBV7-8 with TRBJ1-2; 8 bases are shared with TRBD1. This receptor was obtained from a woman in her twenties or thirties in good health and CMV-seronegative. The specimen sequenced was PBMCs. The CDR3, as DNA: TGTGCCAGCAGCCCAGAGGGACAGGCGGGCTATGGCTACACCTTC. Residues: CASSPEGQAGYGYTF. Full variable domain (outside the CDR3, taken from reference TRBV7-8 and TRBJ1-2): GAGVSQSPRYKVAKRGQDVALRCDPISGHVSLFWYQQALGQGPEFLTYFQNEAQLDKSGLPSDRFFAERPEGSVSTLKIQRTQQEDSAVYLCASSPEGQAGYGYTFGSGTRLTVV.